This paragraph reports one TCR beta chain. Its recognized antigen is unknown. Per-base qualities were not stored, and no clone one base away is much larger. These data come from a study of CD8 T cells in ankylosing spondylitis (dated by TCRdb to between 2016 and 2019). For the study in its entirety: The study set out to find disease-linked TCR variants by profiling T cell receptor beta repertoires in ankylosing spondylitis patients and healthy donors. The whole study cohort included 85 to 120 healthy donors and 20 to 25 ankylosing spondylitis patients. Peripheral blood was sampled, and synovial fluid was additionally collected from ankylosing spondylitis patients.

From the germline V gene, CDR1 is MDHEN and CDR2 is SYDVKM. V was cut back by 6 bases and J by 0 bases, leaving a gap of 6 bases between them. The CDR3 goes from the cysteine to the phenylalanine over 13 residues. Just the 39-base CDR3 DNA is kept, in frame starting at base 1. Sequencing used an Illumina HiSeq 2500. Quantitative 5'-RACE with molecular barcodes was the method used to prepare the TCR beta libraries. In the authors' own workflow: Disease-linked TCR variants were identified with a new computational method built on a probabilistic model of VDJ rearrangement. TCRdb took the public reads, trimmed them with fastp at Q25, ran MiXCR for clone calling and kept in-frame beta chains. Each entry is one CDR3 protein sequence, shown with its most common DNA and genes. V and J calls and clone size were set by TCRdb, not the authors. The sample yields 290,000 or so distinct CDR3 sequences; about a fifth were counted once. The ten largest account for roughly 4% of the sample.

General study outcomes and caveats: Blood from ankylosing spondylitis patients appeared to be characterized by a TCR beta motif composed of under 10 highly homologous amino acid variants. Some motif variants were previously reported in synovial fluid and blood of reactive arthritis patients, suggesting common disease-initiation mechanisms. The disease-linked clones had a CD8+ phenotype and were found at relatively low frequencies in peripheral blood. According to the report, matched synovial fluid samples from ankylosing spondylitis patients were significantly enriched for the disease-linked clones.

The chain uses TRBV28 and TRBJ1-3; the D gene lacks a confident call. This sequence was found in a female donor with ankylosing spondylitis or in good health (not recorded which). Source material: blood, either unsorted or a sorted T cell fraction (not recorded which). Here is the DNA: TGTGCCAGCAGCGGACCCTCTGGAAACACCATATATTTT. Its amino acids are CASSGPSGNTIYF.